This is a list of T cell receptor beta chains from one sample in a study of T cell changes during pregnancy in multiple sclerosis. Sequencing used immunoSEQ multiplex PCR; TCRdb keeps in-frame clones, though not all of them. This repertoire shows tens of thousands of clones, about 90% found once; its top ten account for approximately 6.6%. The sample here was peripheral blood, taken in the third trimester of pregnancy. These receptor sequences come from a female donor in good health, enrolled as a control in a pregnancy study. Both conserved end residues are part of each CDR3. D genes are given only for firm matches. Size is stated for part of the rows, as once, few or many counts, or as a class when the clone is expanded.

TGTGCCAGCAGTTACCGGGGTGGTTCAGATACGCAGTATTTT | CASSYRGGSDTQYF | - | TRBJ2-3 | TRBV6-5 | -
TGTGCCAGCAGCCCTACAGAGACCCAGTACTTC | CASSPTETQYF | - | TRBJ2-5 | TRBV11-2 | -
TGTGCCAGCAGCATCTTATCCGGGGCGGGGGGGACCCAGTACTTC | CASSILSGAGGTQYF | TRBD2 | TRBJ2-5 | TRBV7-6 | -
TGTGCCAGTAGTCAGGCAGGGGTTCCCGGGGAGCTGTTTTTT | CASSQAGVPGELFF | - | TRBJ2-2 | TRBV19 | few
TGTGCCAGCAGTGAAGCCAGGGGGATTTCACCCCTCCACTTT | CASSEARGISPLHF | TRBD1 | TRBJ1-6 | TRBV6-4 | -
TGTGCCAGCTCACCGCTCCCGGCTAGCGGGGGCCCGGATACGCAGTATTTT | CASSPLPASGGPDTQYF | TRBD2 | TRBJ2-3 | TRBV18 | -
TGTGCCAGCAGCCCCTGGACTAGCTTTTCCACAGATACGCAGTATTTT | CASSPWTSFSTDTQYF | TRBD2 | TRBJ2-3 | TRBV7-2 | -
TGCGCCAGCGGGAAACAGGGAGGGATAGCTAACTATGGCTACACCTTC | CASGKQGGIANYGYTF | - | TRBJ1-2 | TRBV5-1 | -
TGTGCCAGCAGCTTAGCGAGGGGGAGAGAAAAACTGTTTTTT | CASSLARGREKLFF | - | TRBJ1-4 | TRBV7-8 | -
TGTGCCAGTAGTATAGATCATGGGACTAGCGGGAGTAAGCAGTTCTTC | CASSIDHGTSGSKQFF | TRBD2 | TRBJ2-1 | TRBV19 | -
TGTGCCAGCAGGTTAGGAGCGGGGGGCCGGGCAGATACGCAGTATTTT | CASRLGAGGRADTQYF | TRBD2 | TRBJ2-3 | TRBV11-3 | -
TGTGCCTGGAGTATAATTTTGGGGGCCGAGCAGTACTTC | CAWSIILGAEQYF | - | TRBJ2-7 | TRBV30 | -
TGTGCCAGCAGCCCATCCACTAGCGGGGCCTACGAGCAGTACTTC | CASSPSTSGAYEQYF | TRBD2 | TRBJ2-7 | TRBV11-3 | -
TGTGCCAGCAGCTCACAGGGGGCGCGTAATGGCTACACCTTC | CASSSQGARNGYTF | TRBD1 | TRBJ1-2 | TRBV7-6 | -
TGTGCCAGCAGCCAGACCGGAGGGTGGGCAGATACGCAGTATTTT | CASSQTGGWADTQYF | - | TRBJ2-3 | TRBV14 | -
TGTGCCACCCGGGACACCAACACCGGGGAGCTGTTTTTT | CATRDTNTGELFF | - | TRBJ2-2 | TRBV19 | -
TGTGCCAGTAGTTTACAGGGGGCTGAGGGCACTGAAGCTTTCTTT | CASSLQGAEGTEAFF | TRBD1 | TRBJ1-1 | TRBV19 | -
TGTGCCAGCAGAAATTTAGGAGTTTCATATGGCTACACCTTC | CASRNLGVSYGYTF | - | TRBJ1-2 | TRBV6-5 | -
TGTGCCAGCAGCGTAGGGGCAGCTTACAATGAGCAGTTCTTC | CASSVGAAYNEQFF | - | TRBJ2-1 | TRBV9 | -
TGTGCCAGCGAGTTTGGGGGGTCTTATGGCAATCAGCCCCAGCATTTT | CASEFGGSYGNQPQHF | - | TRBJ1-5 | TRBV19 | -
TGCGCCAGCAGCGGCGGCGGGGGGTCCAGATCCTACGAGCAGTACTTC | CASSGGGGSRSYEQYF | TRBD2 | TRBJ2-7 | TRBV5-1 | -
TGTGCCAGCAGCCCTAGGACTAGGGGATACAAGCAGTACTTC | CASSPRTRGYKQYF | TRBD2 | TRBJ2-7 | TRBV2 | -
TGTGCCAGCAGAAACACAGGGGGCACCGGGGAGCTGTTTTTT | CASRNTGGTGELFF | TRBD1 | TRBJ2-2 | TRBV11-2 | -
TGTGCCAGCAGCCCAATAGCGGGAGGTGTCTCCTACGAGCAGTACTTC | CASSPIAGGVSYEQYF | TRBD2 | TRBJ2-7 | TRBV7-8 | -